The 27 T cell receptor beta chains below come from one sample, sequenced in a study of blood T cells in healthy people across ages. Primers used in a second PCR of roughly 7 to 12 cycles were a sample-barcoded 5' primer and a J-beta primer mix. TCRdb used MiXCR to reprocess the 5' RACE reads, holding one entry per CDR3 protein. The repertoire holds 850,000 to 1,000,000 distinct CDR3 sequences, with approximately 49% as singletons. The sequenced material came from blood. These receptors all stem from a man aged 25 to 45 in good health.

J is TRBJ1-1 and V is TRBV5-1; tentative D call: TRBD1 (6 bases). This CDR3 is 14 amino acids long. From germline, CDR1 is SGHRS and CDR2 YFSETQ. Trimming removed 0 bases at V and 3 bases at J, with 9 bases between. In DNA form, the CDR3 reads TGCGCCAGCAGCTTGGAGGGGGTGGACACTGAAGCTTTCTTT. It specifies CASSLEGVDTEAFF. Using reference TRBV5-1 and TRBJ1-1 for the parts outside the CDR3, the full variable domain is KAGVTQTPRYLIKTRGQQVTLSCSPISGHRSVSWYQQTPGQGLQFLFEYFSETQRNKGNFPGRFSGRQFSNSRSEMNVSTLELGDSALYLCASSLEGVDTEAFFGQGTRLTVV.

This clonotype was counted only a few times. V gene TRBV30 combines with J gene TRBJ2-3; D gene unclear. Trimming took off 2 bases at V and 0 bases at J, with 3 bases between the two ends. The length of the CDR3 is 12 residues. The V gene's germline CDR1 is GTSNPN and CDR2 SVGIG (reference sequence). In DNA, the CDR3 is TGTGCCTGGAGTAGTAGCACAGATACGCAGTATTTT. Protein product: CAWSSSTDTQYF.

The genes are TRBV5-1 and TRBJ2-5; the D gene is possibly TRBD2 (6 bases). The length of the CDR3 is 13 residues. The V and J ends lost 4 bases and 11 bases respectively, with 18 bases between them. The germline CDR1 and CDR2 sequences are SGHRS and YFSETQ. The CDR3 nucleotides read TGCGCCAGCAGCCCGGGGGACCGTTACGGGCAGTACTTC. Amino acids: CASSPGDRYGQYF.

This clonotype showed up just a few times. The rearrangement joins TRBV10-3 to TRBJ2-5; possibly TRBD1 for D (5 bases). Trimming pared 10 bases from V and 3 bases from J, leaving 12 bases between. Germline V gene sequence: CDR1 ENHRY, CDR2 SYGVKD. The CDR3 sequence is 12 residues long. The CDR3: CASTRGEETQYF. DNA for the CDR3: TGTGCCAGTACAAGGGGCGAAGAGACCCAGTACTTC.

V gene TRBV7-2 combines with J gene TRBJ1-2, with D tentatively TRBD1 (6 bases). The germline CDR1 and CDR2 sequences are SGHTA and FQGNSA. V was pared by 1 base and J by 7 bases, with 19 bases between. The CDR3 runs to 16 residues. The CDR3 region has the DNA TGTGCCAGCAGCTTAGGCCAGGGGACCACTTCGCCTGGCTACACCTTC. Its protein product is CASSLGQGTTSPGYTF.

The chain uses TRBV6-5 and TRBJ2-5; 7 bases fit TRBD1. The end of the DNA is better explained by TRBJ2-4, so the J call may be wrong. Germline-derived CDR1 and CDR2 are MNHEY and SVGAGI. The CDR3 covers 17 residues. The CDR3, as DNA: TGTGCCAGCAGTTACTTCCGACAGGGAGCAACCAAAAACATTCAGTACTTC. Translating gives CASSYFRQGATKNIQYF.

This clonotype has just a few counts. The genes are TRBV5-1 and TRBJ2-5; tentatively, D is TRBD2 (5 bases). The V end was cut by 5 bases, the J end by 10 bases, with 18 bases between. Germline values: CDR1 SGHRS, CDR2 YFSETQ. The CDR3 sequence is 13 residues long. The CDR3 protein is CASSNLGEGNQYF. CDR3 in DNA: TGCGCCAGCAGTAATCTGGGAGAGGGTAACCAGTACTTC. Full variable domain (rest looked up from reference TRBV5-1 and TRBJ2-5): KAGVTQTPRYLIKTRGQQVTLSCSPISGHRSVSWYQQTPGQGLQFLFEYFSETQRNKGNFPGRFSGRQFSNSRSEMNVSTLELGDSALYLCASSNLGEGNQYFGPGTRLLVL.

This rearrangement joins TRBV4-1 to TRBJ2-1, with TRBD2 identical over 10 bases. The trim removed 2 bases at V and 4 bases at J, leaving 11 bases unmatched. CDR1 and CDR2 from the germline V gene are MGHRA and YSYEKL. CDR3 size: 18 residues. CDR3: CASSQTLSASGGYNEQFF. The CDR3 nucleotides read TGCGCCAGCAGCCAAACCCTCTCGGCTAGCGGGGGTTACAATGAGCAGTTCTTC.

This chain links TRBV20-1 with TRBJ1-5; 7 positions match TRBD1. Trimming took 0 bases from V and 6 from J; bases not matched to a gene: 8. CDR1 DFQATT and CDR2 SNEGSKA come from the germline V gene (reference sequence). The CDR3 contains 15 residues. CDR3 region: CSARDQGGAVQPQHF. DNA of the CDR3: TGCAGTGCTAGAGATCAAGGGGGCGCGGTTCAGCCCCAGCATTTT.

Only a few counts were recorded for this clonotype. This chain uses TRBV25-1 with TRBJ1-6; tentatively, D is TRBD1 (6 bases). This CDR3 is 15 amino acids long. Germline V gives CDR1 MGHDK, CDR2 SYGVNS. Deletions cut 3 bases from V and 9 bases from J, with 15 bases between. CDR3 loop: CASSDSTGLPSPLHF. In DNA form, the CDR3 reads TGTGCCAGCAGTGACTCGACAGGTTTACCTTCACCCCTCCACTTT. Drawing the rest from reference TRBV25-1 and TRBJ1-6, the complete variable domain is EADIYQTPRYLVIGTGKKITLECSQTMGHDKMYWYQQDPGMELHLIHYSYGVNSTEKGDLSSESTVSRIRTEHFPLTLESARPSHTSQYLCASSDSTGLPSPLHFGNGTRLTVT.

This clonotype was counted many times. The CDR3, as DNA: TGCGCCAGCAGCGATGGGGCTGCGGGAGGGACCAATCAGCCCCAGCATTTT. This encodes CASSDGAAGGTNQPQHF. The chain combines TRBV5-1 with TRBJ1-5; tentatively, D is TRBD1 (5 bases). CDR3 size: 17 residues. CDR1 and CDR2 from the germline V gene are SGHRS and YFSETQ. Trimming removed 4 bases from V and 3 bases from J, with 20 bases in between.

The sample holds a few counts of this clonotype. The chain employs TRBV27 and TRBJ1-1; possibly TRBD1 for D (5 bases). CDR1 and CDR2 from the germline V gene are MNHEY and SMNVEV (reference sequence). This CDR3 is built from 15 residues. The V end was cut by 4 bases, the J end by 5 bases, with 17 bases between. This chain's CDR3 is CASSSGTGTGTEAFF. In DNA form, the CDR3 reads TGTGCCAGCAGTTCCGGGACTGGGACGGGAACTGAAGCTTTCTTT.

The CDR3 bases are TGTGCTAGTGGTGTAGGAGCGGGAGAGACCCAGTACTTC. Translated, it gives CASGVGAGETQYF. The rearrangement links TRBV12-5 to TRBJ2-5, with D perhaps matching TRBD2 (6 bases). Germline V gene data show CDR1 as LGHNT and CDR2 as FRNRAP. CDR3 length: 13 residues. V lost 5 bases and J lost 4, with 11 bases in between.

This clonotype was found a few times. This chain connects TRBV20-1 to TRBJ2-1, with D unclear. Trimming left V 6 bases short and J 2 bases short, with 8 bases between. There are 12 residues in the CDR3. The germline CDR1 and CDR2 sequences are DFQATT and SNEGSKA (reference sequence). CDR3 residues: CSAPPAYNEQFF. CDR3 DNA sequence: TGCAGTGCCCCGCCCGCCTACAATGAGCAGTTCTTC.

The CDR3 coding sequence is TGCGCCAGCAGCTTGGTACTAGCGGGGGGGCAAGACCCTCAGCAGTTCTTC. This translates into CASSLVLAGGQDPQQFF. The J gene is TRBJ2-1, the V gene TRBV5-1; 13 bases match TRBD2. This CDR3 comprises 17 residues. Germline values: CDR1 SGHRS, CDR2 YFSETQ. Losses at the gene ends were 0 bases for V and 11 bases for J; bases not matched to a gene: 11.

The chain joins TRBV6-2 or TRBV6-3 to TRBJ2-3; a possible D gene is TRBD2 (5 bases). V gave up 5 bases and J gave up 2 bases, with 11 bases separating them. CDR1 is MNHEY, CDR2 SVGEGT, per germline. This CDR3 region has 14 residues. The CDR3 nucleotides read TGTGCCAGCAGTGCCGACTACCTCACAGATACGCAGTATTTT. This sequence encodes CASSADYLTDTQYF.

Concerning this clonotype: This may be a read error: a much more frequent sequence differs by one nucleotide. The chain links TRBV12-3 or TRBV12-4 to TRBJ2-1; D ambiguous. V gave up 3 bases and J gave up 5 bases, with 17 bases separating them. The CDR3 contains 16 residues. The CDR3 loop reads CASSFGVLVPNNEQFF. CDR3 nucleotides: TGTGCCAGCAGTTTCGGTGTGCTAGTACCTAACAATGAGCAGTTCTTC.

This clonotype was recorded once. V and J are TRBV6-5 and TRBJ2-7; 9 nucleotides line up with TRBD1. The trim removed 5 bases at V and 6 bases at J, leaving 11 bases unmatched. CDR1 and CDR2 (germline): MNHEY, SVGAGI. CDR3 size: 15 residues. In nucleotides, the CDR3 is TGTGCCAGCAGTAAAACCGGGACAGGGTTAATCGAGCAGTACTTC. Translating it yields CASSKTGTGLIEQYF.

This clonotype was recorded a few times. Just one base apart from a much larger clone, this may be a read error. The V gene is TRBV2, the J gene TRBJ2-7, with 8 positions matching TRBD2. Germline trimming cut 7 bases from V and 7 bases from J; bases unmatched to any gene: 9. The CDR3 spans 13 residues. From germline, CDR1 is SNHLY and CDR2 FYNNEI. The CDR3 loop reads CASITGGQNEQYF. Written as DNA, the CDR3 is TGTGCCAGCATCACGGGGGGGCAAAATGAGCAGTACTTC.

V is TRBV30 and J is TRBJ1-5; D gene ambiguous. This CDR3 comprises 13 residues. Germline CDR1 is GTSNPN and CDR2 is SVGIG (reference sequence). V lost 1 base and J lost 4, with 8 bases in between. The CDR3 sequence is CAWSGIINQPQHF. DNA of the CDR3: TGTGCCTGGAGTGGTATCATTAATCAGCCCCAGCATTTT.

This clonotype was seen more than once but under ten times. This chain uses TRBV7-3 with TRBJ1-2; D perhaps matches TRBD1 (6 bases). V was cut by 4 bases and J by 6 bases, with 9 bases left in between. The CDR3 length is 12 residues. Germline lookup yields CDR1 SGHTA and CDR2 FQGTGA. The CDR3 coding sequence is TGTGCCAGCAGCTCGTGGACAGATGGCTACACCTTC. As protein: CASSSWTDGYTF. The full variable domain, completed using reference TRBV7-3 and TRBJ1-2, is GAGVSQTPSNKVTEKGKYVELRCDPISGHTALYWYRQSLGQGPEFLIYFQGTGAADDSGLPNDRFFAVRPEGSVSTLKIQRTERGDSAVYLCASSSWTDGYTFGSGTRLTVV.

This clonotype has only a few counts. The rearrangement uses TRBV5-1 and TRBJ1-1; perhaps TRBD1 as D (6 bases). Germline V CDR1 and CDR2: SGHRS, YFSETQ. This CDR3 is built from 11 residues. The V end was cut by 4 bases, the J end by 7 bases, with 8 bases between. For the CDR3, the DNA is TGCGCCAGCAGCCAGGACAGTGAAGCTTTCTTT. This sequence encodes CASSQDSEAFF.

This clonotype was detected a few times. The chain has TRBV7-9 and TRBJ1-6, with D possibly matching TRBD1 (6 bases). Germline V CDR1 and CDR2: SEHNR, FQNEAQ (reference sequence). This CDR3 spans 16 amino acids. Trimming left V 4 bases short and J 8 bases short, with 18 bases between. In nucleotides, the CDR3 is TGTGCCAGCAGCTCGGATAGGGGGGTCTTAGATTCACCCCTCCACTTT. This codes for CASSSDRGVLDSPLHF.

The chain has TRBV13 and TRBJ2-5; TRBD2 matches at 7 bases. Germline values: CDR1 PRHDT, CDR2 FYEKMQ (reference sequence). This CDR3 spans 14 amino acids. Trimming at V came to 5 bases and at J to 3 bases, leaving 6 bases not matched to a gene. CDR3 coding DNA: TGTGCCAGCAGCGACGGGACTATTAAAGAGACCCAGTACTTC. This sequence encodes CASSDGTIKETQYF.

The rearrangement links TRBV6-1 to TRBJ1-2; maybe TRBD1 (5 bases). The CDR3 loop spans 15 amino acids. From germline, CDR1 is MNHNS and CDR2 SASEGT. The V and J ends lost 5 bases and 0 bases respectively, with 13 bases between them. The CDR3 DNA reads as TGTGCCAGCAGTTCCCCCCAGGGCGCTAACTATGGCTACACCTTC. Translation gives CASSSPQGANYGYTF.

Comments on this clonotype: With a much larger clone just one base away, this may be a read error. V and J are TRBV20-1 and TRBJ2-7, with D perhaps TRBD1 or TRBD2 (5 bases each). Germline CDR1 is DFQATT and CDR2 is SNEGSKA (reference sequence). This CDR3 is 13 amino acids long. V was clipped by 1 base and J by 5 bases, with 12 bases between them. CDR3 in amino acids: CSARVGGRNEQYF. The CDR3 region has the DNA TGCAGTGCTAGAGTTGGGGGAAGAAACGAGCAGTACTTC.

On this clonotype: With a much larger clone just one base away, this may be a read error. The chain carries TRBV11-2 and TRBJ2-1; 9 bases map to TRBD2. In germline, CDR1 is SGHAT, CDR2 FQNNGV. CDR3 size: 15 residues. V lost 5 bases and J lost 8; bases outside the gene matches: 10. The CDR3 DNA follows: TGTGCCAGCAGCGTCAGGACTAGCGAGATATATGAGCAGTTCTTC. Translated: CASSVRTSEIYEQFF.